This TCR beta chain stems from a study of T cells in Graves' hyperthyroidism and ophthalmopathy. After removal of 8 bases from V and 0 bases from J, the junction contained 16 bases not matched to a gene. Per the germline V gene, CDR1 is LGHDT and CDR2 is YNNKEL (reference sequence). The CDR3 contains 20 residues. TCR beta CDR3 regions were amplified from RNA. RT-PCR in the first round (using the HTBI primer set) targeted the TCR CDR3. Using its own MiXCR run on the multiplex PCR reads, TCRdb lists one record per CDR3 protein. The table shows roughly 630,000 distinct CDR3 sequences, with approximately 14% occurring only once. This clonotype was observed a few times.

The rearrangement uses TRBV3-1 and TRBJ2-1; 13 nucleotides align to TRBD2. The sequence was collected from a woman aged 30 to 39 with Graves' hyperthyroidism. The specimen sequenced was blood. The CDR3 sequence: CASLLSRALAGGLSYNEQFF. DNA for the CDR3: TGTGCCAGCCTCCTAAGTCGGGCACTAGCGGGAGGGCTCTCCTACAATGAGCAGTTCTTC.